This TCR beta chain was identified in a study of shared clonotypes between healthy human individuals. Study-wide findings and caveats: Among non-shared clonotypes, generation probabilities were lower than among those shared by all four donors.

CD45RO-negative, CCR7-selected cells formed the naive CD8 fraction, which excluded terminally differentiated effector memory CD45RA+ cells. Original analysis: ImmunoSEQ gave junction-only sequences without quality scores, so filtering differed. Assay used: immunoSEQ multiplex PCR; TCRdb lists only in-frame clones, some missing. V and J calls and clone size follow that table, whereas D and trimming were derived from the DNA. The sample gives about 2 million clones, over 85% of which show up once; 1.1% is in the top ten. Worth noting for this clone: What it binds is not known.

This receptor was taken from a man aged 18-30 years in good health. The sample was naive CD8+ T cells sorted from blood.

This CDR3 is CASRPLAGGPPDEQYF. The CDR3 nucleotides read TGTGCCAGTAGGCCCCTAGCGGGAGGCCCCCCAGACGAGCAGTACTTC. V usage is TRBV19 and J usage is TRBJ2-7; 11 bases map to TRBD2. J lost 5 bases, V lost 6 bases, and 12 bases had no gene match. This CDR3 contains 16 residues. CDR1 and CDR2 (germline): LNHDA, SQIVND (reference sequence).